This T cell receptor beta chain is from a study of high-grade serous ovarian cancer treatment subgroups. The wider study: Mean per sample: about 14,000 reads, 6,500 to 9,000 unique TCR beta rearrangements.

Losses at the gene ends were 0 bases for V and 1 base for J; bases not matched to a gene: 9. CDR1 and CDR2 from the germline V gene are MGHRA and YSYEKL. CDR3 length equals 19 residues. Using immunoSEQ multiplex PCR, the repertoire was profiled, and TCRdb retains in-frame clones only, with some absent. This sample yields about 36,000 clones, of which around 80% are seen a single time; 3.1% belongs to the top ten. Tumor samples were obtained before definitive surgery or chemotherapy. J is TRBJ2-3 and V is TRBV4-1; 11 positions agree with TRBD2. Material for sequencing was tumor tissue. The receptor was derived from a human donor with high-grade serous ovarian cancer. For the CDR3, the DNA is TGCGCCAGCAGCCAAGATCGGAGTAGCGGGAGGGCCGGCACAGATACGCAGTATTTT. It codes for CASSQDRSSGRAGTDTQYF.